The sequence of this T cell receptor beta chain was determined in a study of blood T cell repertoires in COVID-19. Study overall: From T cells, B-cell-depleted T cells, or PBMCs came the material, which was cDNA or gDNA.

Cohorts were determined from participant-reported clinical history. Trimming stripped 6 bases from V and 3 bases from J, with 14 bases between. The CDR3 runs 14 residues. The V gene's germline CDR1 is MNHEY and CDR2 SVGAGI. Libraries were prepared by immunoSEQ multiplex PCR; TCRdb keeps only in-frame clonotypes and omits some of them. The data contain around 270,000 clones, approximately 83% of them singletons. This TCR derives from a woman in her 30s who had recovered from COVID-19. The sample taken for sequencing was PBMCs or T cells enriched from blood (not recorded which). The chain carries TRBV6-5 and TRBJ1-1; a weak D match, TRBD1 (6 bases). The chain's CDR3 is CASRTTGLDTEAFF. CDR3 nucleotides: TGTGCCAGCAGAACTACAGGGTTGGACACTGAAGCTTTCTTT.